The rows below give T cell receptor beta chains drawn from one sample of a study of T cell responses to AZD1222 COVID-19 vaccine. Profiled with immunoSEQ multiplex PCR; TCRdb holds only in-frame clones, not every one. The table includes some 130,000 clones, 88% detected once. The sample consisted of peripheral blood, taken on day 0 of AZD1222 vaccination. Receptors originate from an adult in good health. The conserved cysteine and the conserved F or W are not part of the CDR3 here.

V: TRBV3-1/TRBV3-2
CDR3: ASSPRGLAYYEQY

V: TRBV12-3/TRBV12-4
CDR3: ASRSLGGETQY

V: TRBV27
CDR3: ASTRGGGTTGYT

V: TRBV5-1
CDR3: ASSLVAGSGEKLF

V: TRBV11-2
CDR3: ASSPGPLNTEAF

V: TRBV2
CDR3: ASSGYRDGKGYT

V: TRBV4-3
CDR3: ASSQAHLISSGNTIY

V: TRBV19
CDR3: ASSIRQGGRDYGYT

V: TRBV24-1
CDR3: ATSRRNQETQY

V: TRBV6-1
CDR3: ASSWDRANYGYT

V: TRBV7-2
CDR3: ASRPGETSKETQY

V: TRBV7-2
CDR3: ASSLVRLAGRNGELF

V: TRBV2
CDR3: ASRGQGSSYNEQF

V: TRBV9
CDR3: ASSSRTGGAGELF

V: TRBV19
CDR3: ASSILRSGELF

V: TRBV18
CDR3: ASSPAEQGRGYT

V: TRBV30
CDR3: ALSVGPENEQY

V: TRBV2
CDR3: ASSRVVANTEAF

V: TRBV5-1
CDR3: ASSLGLAGGRGLNEQF

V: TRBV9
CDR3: ASSVGSTFMGNTIY

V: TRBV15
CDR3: ATSWEGYEQY

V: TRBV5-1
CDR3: ASSPDRGSTNTGELF

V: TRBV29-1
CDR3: SVEEVARQETQY

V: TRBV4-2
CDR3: ASSPAASGGFQETQY

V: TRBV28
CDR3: ASSKHSTDTQY

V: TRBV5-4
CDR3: ASSGQGSYNSPLH

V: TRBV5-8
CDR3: ASSLYGRGQPQH